Presented here are 5 T cell receptor beta chains from one specimen sequenced in a study of Ad26.COV2.S vaccination and SARS-CoV-2 variants. This table comes from immunoSEQ multiplex PCR, and its TCRdb copy is limited to in-frame clones, with some not included. The sample lists about 440,000 clones, less than 95% occurring once. Sample treatment: over 15 received Ad26.COV2.S at low or high dose, single or two shots; 5 received placebo; per-sample allocation not given. After the first vaccine or placebo injection, samples were drawn on day 63. Sequencing was performed on peripheral blood, taken in a trial of Ad26.COV2.S vaccine versus placebo. The receptors here all came from a person between 18 and 59 years old who received the Ad26.COV2.S COVID-19 vaccine or a placebo.

This clone has a handful of counts. The V and J genes are TRBV28 and TRBJ1-1; perhaps TRBD1 as D (5 bases). The CDR3 length is 14 residues. V lost 7 bases to trimming and J lost 1 base, with 13 bases between them. Germline loops: CDR1 MDHEN, CDR2 SYDVKM. The CDR3 is CASKGVVENTEAFF. In nucleotides, the CDR3 is TGTGCCAGCAAAGGGGTAGTGGAGAACACTGAAGCTTTCTTT.

This clone was seen a single time. The J gene is TRBJ2-1, the V gene TRBV27; the match to TRBD1 covers 7 bases. The ends lost 3 bases at V and 8 bases at J; junction bases unmatched: 16. The germline V gene has CDR1 MNHEY and CDR2 SMNVEV (reference sequence). The CDR3 totals 17 residues. This chain's CDR3 is CASSFYLDRDSRYEQFF. The DNA for the CDR3 is TGTGCCAGCAGTTTTTATTTGGACCGGGACAGTCGGTATGAGCAGTTCTTC.

This sequence joins TRBV18 and TRBJ1-4; TRBD1 matches 10 bases. The germline gives CDR1 KGHSH, CDR2 LQKENI. The CDR3 length is 15 residues. With V trimmed by 8 bases and J by 6 bases, 9 bases remained unmatched. The DNA for the CDR3 is TGTGCCAGCAGGCGACCGGACAGGGGGTATGAAAAACTGTTTTTT. This sequence encodes CASRRPDRGYEKLFF.

The gene calls are TRBV7-3 and TRBJ2-7, with D unresolved. Germline V gene lookup returns CDR1 SGHTA and CDR2 FQGTGA. The CDR3 totals 13 residues. The V end lost 2 bases, the J end lost 3 bases, and 8 bases lay between the germline ends. The CDR3 sequence: CASSLSANYEQYF. CDR3 in DNA: TGTGCCAGCAGCTTATCTGCAAACTACGAGCAGTACTTC. The full variable domain, completed using reference TRBV7-3 and TRBJ2-7, is GAGVSQTPSNKVTEKGKYVELRCDPISGHTALYWYRQSLGQGPEFLIYFQGTGAADDSGLPNDRFFAVRPEGSVSTLKIQRTERGDSAVYLCASSLSANYEQYFGPGTRLTVT.

V gene TRBV7-2 combines with J gene TRBJ2-2; 7 positions match TRBD2. J gave up 2 bases and V 5 bases, and 2 bases lay outside the gene matches. The length of the CDR3 is 14 residues. Germline CDR1 is SGHTA and CDR2 is FQGNSA. CDR3 protein: CASSPGLNTGELFF. The CDR3 DNA reads TGTGCCAGCAGCCCGGGACTAAACACCGGGGAGCTGTTTTTT.